Shown below are 31 T cell receptor beta chains from a single sample sequenced in a study of shared clonotypes between healthy human individuals. Using immunoSEQ multiplex PCR, the repertoire was profiled, and TCRdb retains in-frame clones only, with some absent. Altogether over a million clones are present, 70% to 80% being singletons, with the ten largest covering over 1.3%. The sequenced sample was memory CD4+ T cells sorted from blood. Subset meaning: CD45RA-negative fraction. The receptor source for this set is a man in his late teens or twenties in good health.

V is TRBV5-1 and J is TRBJ2-7, with D perhaps TRBD2 (5 bases). Looked up from germline, CDR1 is SGHRS and CDR2 is YFSETQ. Trimming cost V 7 bases and J 1 base, with 12 bases left between them. The CDR3 is made up of 13 amino acids. CDR3 sequence: CASRERPSYEQYF. CDR3 nucleotides: TGCGCCAGCCGGGAACGGCCGTCCTACGAGCAGTACTTC.

This chain joins TRBV14 and TRBJ1-1, with D perhaps matching TRBD1 (5 bases). From germline, CDR1 is SGHDN and CDR2 FVKESK. The CDR3 is made up of 13 amino acids. Trimming removed 4 bases at V and 2 bases at J, with 8 bases between. CDR3 sequence reads: CASSRQINTEAFF. CDR3 sequence (DNA): TGTGCCAGCAGCCGACAGATAAACACTGAAGCTTTCTTT.

V usage is TRBV28 and J usage is TRBJ2-7; 13 nucleotides line up with TRBD2. This CDR3 region has 16 residues. Germline CDR1 and CDR2: MDHEN and SYDVKM. V dropped 3 bases and J dropped 5; count of bases not matched to a gene: 7. The CDR3 sequence is CASSFRLAGGSHEQYF. The CDR3 DNA reads as TGTGCCAGCAGTTTTCGACTAGCGGGAGGATCCCACGAGCAGTACTTC.

In this sample, this clone turned up a few times. This sequence joins TRBV2 and TRBJ2-5; D call uncertain. V lost 4 bases and J lost 2, with 14 bases in between. The CDR3 covers 15 residues. Germline V gives CDR1 SNHLY, CDR2 FYNNEI. In DNA form, the CDR3 reads TGTGCCAGCAGTGTCCAGATGCGAAATCAAGAGACCCAGTACTTC. Residues: CASSVQMRNQETQYF.

This clone was observed a few times. This chain links TRBV10-3 with TRBJ2-7; no clear D. V shed 0 bases and J shed 6 bases, with 12 bases lying between them. The germline CDR1 and CDR2 sequences are ENHRY and SYGVKD. This CDR3 region has 14 residues. The CDR3 bases are TGTGCCATCAGTGAGTCGACGGTGGCATCCGAGCAGTACTTC. Translating it yields CAISESTVASEQYF.

The genes are TRBV2 and TRBJ2-1; maybe TRBD2 (5 bases). Germline V gene lookup returns CDR1 SNHLY and CDR2 FYNNEI. V was shortened by 10 bases and J by 4 bases, with 11 bases between the two germline ends. The CDR3 contains 12 residues. The CDR3 reads CATRGVYNEQFF. The CDR3 coding sequence is TGTGCCACCCGGGGAGTATACAATGAGCAGTTCTTC.

The chain carries TRBV7-8 and TRBJ2-6; the D gene is possibly TRBD1 (5 bases). Germline V gene lookup returns CDR1 SGHVS and CDR2 FQNEAQ. V was trimmed by 1 base and J by 8 bases, leaving 9 bases between them. The CDR3 loop spans 14 amino acids. The CDR3, as DNA: TGTGCCAGCAGCTTAGAGCAGGGTTCCAACGTCCTGACTTTC. It translates to CASSLEQGSNVLTF.

This chain links TRBV7-9 with TRBJ2-4; TRBD2 matches at 7 bases. Trimming cost V 0 bases and J 6 bases; bases outside gene matches: 2. CDR3 length: 14 amino acids. From germline, CDR1 is SEHNR and CDR2 FQNEAQ (reference sequence). The CDR3 nucleotides are TGTGCCAGCAGCTTAGCCACTAGCGTAAACATTCAGTACTTC. Residues: CASSLATSVNIQYF.

This chain joins TRBV30 and TRBJ1-2, with D unresolved. In germline, CDR1 is GTSNPN, CDR2 SVGIG (reference sequence). This CDR3 spans 13 amino acids. V was trimmed by 4 bases and J by 0 bases, leaving 9 bases between them. DNA for the CDR3: TGTGCCTGGACCGATCTGGCTAACTATGGCTACACCTTC. Translated, it gives CAWTDLANYGYTF.

About this clone itself: It differs at one base from a far larger clone, so likely a read error. CDR3: CASSQDRELFF. In nucleotides, the CDR3 is TGCGCCAGCAGCCAAGACAGGGAGCTGTTTTTT. This chain links TRBV4-1 with TRBJ2-2; D gene ambiguous. The CDR3 totals 11 residues. V was pared by 0 bases and J by 9 bases, with 2 bases between. Germline V gene data show CDR1 as MGHRA and CDR2 as YSYEKL.

This clone came up a few times. The chain carries TRBV7-2 and TRBJ2-1; perhaps TRBD1 as D (6 bases). CDR3 length equals 15 residues. The V gene's germline CDR1 is SGHTA and CDR2 FQGNSA. V was pared by 5 bases and J by 6 bases, with 17 bases between. DNA for the CDR3: TGTGCCAGCAGCCAGGGGACACCCCCTGGCAATGAGCAGTTCTTC. The encoded protein is CASSQGTPPGNEQFF.

The rearrangement links TRBV10-3 to TRBJ2-3; the match to TRBD2 covers 8 bases. The CDR3 contains 14 residues. V was clipped by 7 bases and J by 7 bases; unmatched bases: 10. CDR1 is ENHRY and CDR2 is SYGVKD in the germline V gene. CDR3 sequence (DNA): TGTGCCATCAAGCAAGCGGGAGAGTCATATACGCAGTATTTT. It codes for CAIKQAGESYTQYF.

This clone has only one observation. V is TRBV30 and J is TRBJ2-5; D may match TRBD1 or TRBD2 (5 bases each). The J call is in doubt because the DNA end fits TRBJ2-7 better. The germline CDR1 and CDR2 sequences are GTSNPN and SVGIG (reference sequence). The CDR3 runs to 16 residues. The CDR3 loop reads CAWRDARRGVAYEQYF. The CDR3 region has the DNA TGTGCCTGGAGAGACGCCCGAAGGGGAGTGGCCTACGAGCAGTACTTC.

V usage is TRBV30 and J usage is TRBJ2-7, with 7 positions matching TRBD1. The CDR3 sequence is 14 residues long. V lost 3 bases to trimming and J lost 6 bases; unmatched junction nucleotides: 11. The germline V gene encodes CDR1 GTSNPN and CDR2 SVGIG (reference sequence). Here the CDR3 DNA reads TGTGCCTGGAGGGCCCGAGACAGGGTGGGCGAGCAGTACTTC. This gives the protein CAWRARDRVGEQYF.

The chain has TRBV9 and TRBJ2-1; no firm D call. The CDR3 is 19 amino acids. The V end lost 0 bases, the J end lost 2 bases, and 21 bases lay between the germline ends. Germline V gives CDR1 SGDLS, CDR2 YYNGEE. The CDR3 region has the DNA TGTGCCAGCAGCGTAGTTTTGGGCCGCCCCAAGGAAGCCTACAATGAGCAGTTCTTC. This gives the protein CASSVVLGRPKEAYNEQFF.

The chain recombines TRBV30 with TRBJ2-7; TRBD1 matches at 10 bases. The V gene end was trimmed by 3 bases and the J gene end by 5 bases; junction bases not matched to a gene: 4. The V gene's germline CDR1 is GTSNPN and CDR2 SVGIG (reference sequence). CDR3 length: 13 residues. The CDR3 nucleotides are TGTGCCTGGAGCCAGGACAGGGGGGACGAGCAGTACTTC. Translating gives CAWSQDRGDEQYF.

V and J are TRBV5-1 and TRBJ2-5; TRBD1 matches at 12 bases. This CDR3 is built from 16 residues. Germline V gene sequence: CDR1 SGHRS, CDR2 YFSETQ. J gave up 5 bases and V 3 bases, and 8 bases lay outside the gene matches. The CDR3 loop reads CASSSTGTGGRETQYF. CDR3 coding DNA: TGCGCCAGCAGCTCCACCGGGACAGGGGGCCGGGAGACCCAGTACTTC.

The CDR3: CASSPLFGGGSNYGYTF. The CDR3 region has the DNA TGTGCCAGCAGCCCGCTTTTCGGTGGGGGTTCTAACTATGGCTACACCTTC. The chain recombines TRBV5-4 with TRBJ1-2, with D possibly being TRBD1 (5 bases). Per the germline V gene, CDR1 is SGHNT and CDR2 is YYREEE (reference sequence). There are 17 residues in the CDR3. Trimming removed 4 bases at V and 0 bases at J, with 19 bases between.

The genes are TRBV5-6 and TRBJ1-4; D not resolved. V gave up 6 bases and J gave up 6 bases, with 15 bases separating them. CDR3 size: 14 residues. The germline gives CDR1 SGHDT, CDR2 YYEEEE. This CDR3 reads CASTTWGTYEKLFF. DNA for the CDR3: TGTGCCAGCACCACCTGGGGTACTTATGAAAAACTGTTTTTT.

The chain uses TRBV7-3 and TRBJ1-5; 9 bases agree with TRBD1. With 1 base clipped from V and 9 bases from J, the junction kept 4 bases outside the gene matches. Germline-derived CDR1 and CDR2 are SGHTA and FQGTGA. The CDR3 consists of 14 residues. The CDR3 DNA follows: TGTGCCAGCAGCTTAAAGGGACAGGGCTGGCCCCAGCATTTT. Amino acid sequence: CASSLKGQGWPQHF.

This chain joins TRBV5-1 and TRBJ2-7; a possible D gene is TRBD1 (6 bases). Germline CDR1 and CDR2: SGHRS and YFSETQ. Trimming left V 2 bases short and J 2 bases short, with 11 bases between. The CDR3 totals 14 residues. The CDR3 DNA sequence: TGCGCCAGCAGCTTACAGGGAGATGCCTACGAGCAGTACTTC. It codes for CASSLQGDAYEQYF.

V is TRBV4-2 and J is TRBJ2-1; 8 bases line up with TRBD2. The junction had 8 bases not matched to a gene; V was cut back by 5 bases and J by 5 bases. The CDR3 sequence is 15 residues long. Germline CDR1 reads LGHNA; CDR2 reads YNFKEQ. CDR3 sequence reads: CASSAELAVNNEQFF. CDR3 nucleotides: TGTGCCAGCAGCGCTGAACTAGCGGTCAACAATGAGCAGTTCTTC.

This clone appeared once. The V and J genes are TRBV21-1 and TRBJ1-3. TRBV21-1 is given as a pseudogene. This CDR3 comprises 15 residues. This chain's CDR3 is CASSKGGISGNTIYF. The CDR3 DNA reads TGTGCCAGCAGCAAAGGGGGAATCTCTGGAAACACCATATATTTT.

This clone came up once. CDR3 nucleotides: TGCGCCAGCAGCTACGGGTCCTCTGGAAACACCATATATTTT. Protein: CASSYGSSGNTIYF. The chain couples TRBV5-1 to TRBJ1-3; unclear D gene. Germline CDR1 SGHRS, CDR2 YFSETQ. Trimming cost V 3 bases and J 0 bases, with 7 bases left between them. This CDR3 is 14 amino acids long.

The V call is TRBV28, the J call TRBJ1-1; D ambiguous. The V gene's germline CDR1 is MDHEN and CDR2 SYDVKM. The length of the CDR3 is 13 residues. V lost 3 bases to trimming and J lost 6 bases, with 11 bases between them. CDR3 loop: CASSLGRRPEAFF. DNA for the CDR3: TGTGCCAGCAGTTTGGGCAGAAGACCTGAAGCTTTCTTT.

In this sample, this clone turned up a few times. The V call is TRBV5-6, the J call TRBJ2-5; D gene unclear. Germline CDR1 reads SGHDT; CDR2 reads YYEEEE. The CDR3 runs 14 residues. Trimming took 2 bases from V and 2 from J, leaving 10 bases between them. The CDR3 sequence is CASSLSLTQETQYF. The DNA for the CDR3 is TGTGCCAGCAGCTTATCATTAACTCAAGAGACCCAGTACTTC.

The rearrangement joins TRBV2 to TRBJ2-2; D might be TRBD1 or TRBD2, each matching 5 bases. Germline CDR1 SNHLY, CDR2 FYNNEI. The V end was cut by 3 bases, the J end by 0 bases, with 20 bases between. The CDR3 sequence is 19 residues long. As DNA, the CDR3 is TGTGCCAGCAGTGACCGTCCCCCCGGGACGTCCTCGAACACCGGGGAGCTGTTTTTT. It is translated as CASSDRPPGTSSNTGELFF.

The J gene is TRBJ1-1, the V gene TRBV7-2; tentative D call: TRBD1 (6 bases). The length of the CDR3 is 18 residues. Per germline, CDR1 SGHTA and CDR2 FQGNSA. Trimming stripped 7 bases from V and 1 base from J, with 25 bases between. In nucleotides, the CDR3 is TGTGCCAGCACCGTCCCCCGGGGGACACTTTCTTCGAACACTGAAGCTTTCTTT. Amino acid sequence: CASTVPRGTLSSNTEAFF. Combining the CDR3 with reference TRBV7-2 and TRBJ1-1 gives the whole variable domain GAGVSQSPSNKVTEKGKDVELRCDPISGHTALYWYRQSLGQGLEFLIYFQGNSAPDKSGLPSDRFSAERTGGSVSTLTIQRTQQEDSAVYLCASTVPRGTLSSNTEAFFGQGTRLTVV.

Details on this clone: Other DNA sequences within the sample encode an identical CDR3. The gene calls are TRBV5-1 and TRBJ1-1, with 11 bases that match TRBD1. The ends lost 7 bases at V and 4 bases at J; junction bases unmatched: 3. This CDR3 spans 13 amino acids. Per the germline V gene, CDR1 is SGHRS and CDR2 is YFSETQ. CDR3 amino acids: CASSGTGGTEAFF. Here the CDR3 DNA reads TGCGCCAGCTCCGGGACAGGGGGCACTGAAGCTTTCTTT.

The J gene is TRBJ2-1, the V gene TRBV5-4, with 14 bases matching TRBD2. The junction had 12 bases not matched to a gene; V was cut back by 4 bases and J by 12 bases. CDR3 length equals 16 residues. From germline, CDR1 is SGHNT and CDR2 YYREEE (reference sequence). CDR3 amino acids: CASSRAGTSGSFGQFF. DNA for the CDR3: TGTGCCAGCAGCCGCGCCGGGACTAGCGGGAGTTTTGGGCAGTTCTTC.

The rearrangement uses TRBV6-5 and TRBJ2-7, with D possibly TRBD2 on 6 matching bases. The V end lost 6 bases, the J end lost 3 bases, and 15 bases lay between the germline ends. Germline V lookup: CDR1 MNHEY, CDR2 SVGAGI. The CDR3 is made up of 14 amino acids. The DNA of the CDR3 is TGTGCCAGCAGCCGGCTGGGCGGGAACTACGAGCAGTACTTC. Translating gives CASSRLGGNYEQYF.